This T cell receptor (beta chain) was identified in a study of blood T cell repertoires in COVID-19. This clone was counted once. Assay used: immunoSEQ multiplex PCR; TCRdb lists only in-frame clones, some missing. Found here are around 250,000 clones, around 84% of them singletons; the top ten hold 3.5% to 5%. The CDR3 runs to 13 residues. The germline gives CDR1 SGHVS, CDR2 FQNEAQ. Trimming pared 6 bases from V and 4 bases from J, leaving 12 bases between. This chain joins TRBV7-8 and TRBJ1-2, with a tentative D call TRBD1 (6 bases). The sequenced sample was PBMCs or T cells enriched from blood (not recorded which). This receptor was identified in a man aged 25-45 years with acute COVID-19. CDR3 DNA sequence: TGTGCCAGCAGTATGACAGGACCCTATGGCTACACCTTC. It yields the protein CASSMTGPYGYTF.